In this sample, the clone carrying this T cell receptor (beta chain) turned up a few times. This sample stems from a study of T cells in Graves' hyperthyroidism and ophthalmopathy. Using around 10 ml of fresh peripheral blood, PBMCs were prepared. It was RNA transcripts that yielded the amplified TCR beta CDR3 regions. The primer set for the first-round RT-PCR of the TCR CDR3 was HTBI. MiXCR was run by TCRdb on the multiplex PCR reads, yielding one entry per CDR3 protein. This table has 700,000 or so distinct CDR3 sequences, about 17% appearing once. The CDR3 runs to 13 residues. The germline V gene has CDR1 MGHRA and CDR2 YSYEKL. The V and J ends lost 0 bases and 11 bases, in that order; junction bases with no gene match: 2.

The sequenced sample was blood. This rearrangement joins TRBV4-1 to TRBJ1-1, with 11 nucleotides matching TRBD1. The TCR sequence derives from a man between 18 and 29 years old with Graves' hyperthyroidism. The DNA of the CDR3 is TGCGCCAGCAGCCAAGAGGACAGGGGGCTGGCTTTCTTT. It specifies CASSQEDRGLAFF.